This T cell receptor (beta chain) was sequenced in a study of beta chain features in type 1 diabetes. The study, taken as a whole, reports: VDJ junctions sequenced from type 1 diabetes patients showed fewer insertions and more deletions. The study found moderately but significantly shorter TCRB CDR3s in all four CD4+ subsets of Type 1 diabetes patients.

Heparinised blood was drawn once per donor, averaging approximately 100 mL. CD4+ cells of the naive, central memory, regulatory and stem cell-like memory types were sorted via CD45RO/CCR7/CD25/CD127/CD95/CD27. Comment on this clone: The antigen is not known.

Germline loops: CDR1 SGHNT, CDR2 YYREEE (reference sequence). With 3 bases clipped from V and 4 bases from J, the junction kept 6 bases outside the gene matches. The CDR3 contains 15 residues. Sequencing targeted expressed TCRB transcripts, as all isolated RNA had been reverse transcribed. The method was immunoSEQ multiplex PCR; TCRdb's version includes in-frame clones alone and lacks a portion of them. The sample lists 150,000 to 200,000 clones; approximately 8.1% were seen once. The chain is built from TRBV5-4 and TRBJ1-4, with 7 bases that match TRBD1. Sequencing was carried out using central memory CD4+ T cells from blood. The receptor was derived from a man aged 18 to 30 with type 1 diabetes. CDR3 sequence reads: CASSSWGQSNEKLFF. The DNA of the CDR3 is TGTGCCAGCAGCTCTTGGGGACAGAGTAATGAAAAACTGTTTTTT.